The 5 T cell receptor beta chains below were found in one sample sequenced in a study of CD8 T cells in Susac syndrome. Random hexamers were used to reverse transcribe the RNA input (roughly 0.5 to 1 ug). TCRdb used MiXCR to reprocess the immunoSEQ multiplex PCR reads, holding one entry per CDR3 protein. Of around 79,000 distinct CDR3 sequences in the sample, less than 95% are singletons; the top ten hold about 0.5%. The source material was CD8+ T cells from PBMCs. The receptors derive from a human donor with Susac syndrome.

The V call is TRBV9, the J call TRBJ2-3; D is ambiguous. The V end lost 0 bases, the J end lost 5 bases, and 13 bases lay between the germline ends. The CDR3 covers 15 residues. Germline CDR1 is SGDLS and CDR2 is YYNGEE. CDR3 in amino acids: CASSVEEGWGDTQYF. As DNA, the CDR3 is TGTGCCAGCAGCGTAGAAGAAGGGTGGGGAGATACGCAGTATTTT.

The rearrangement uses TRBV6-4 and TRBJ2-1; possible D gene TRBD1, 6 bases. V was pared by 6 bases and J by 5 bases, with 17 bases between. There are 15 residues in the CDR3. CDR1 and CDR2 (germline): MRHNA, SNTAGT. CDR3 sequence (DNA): TGTGCCAGCAGCCCTAGGGGGTCGGACCACAATGAGCAGTTCTTC. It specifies CASSPRGSDHNEQFF.

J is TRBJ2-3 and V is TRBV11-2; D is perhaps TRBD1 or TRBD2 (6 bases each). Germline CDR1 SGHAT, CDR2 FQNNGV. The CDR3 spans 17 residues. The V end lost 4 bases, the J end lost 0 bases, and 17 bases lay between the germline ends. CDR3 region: CASSSVGRGPSTDTQYF. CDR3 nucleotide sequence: TGTGCCAGCAGCTCGGTGGGTCGGGGGCCGAGCACAGATACGCAGTATTTT.

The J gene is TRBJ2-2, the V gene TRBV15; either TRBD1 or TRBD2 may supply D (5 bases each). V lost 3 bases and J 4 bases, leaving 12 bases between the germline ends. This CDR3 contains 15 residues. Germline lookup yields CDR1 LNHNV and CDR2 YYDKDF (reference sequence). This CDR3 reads CATSSPRGGTGELFF. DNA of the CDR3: TGTGCCACCAGCAGTCCCCGGGGCGGCACCGGGGAGCTGTTTTTT.

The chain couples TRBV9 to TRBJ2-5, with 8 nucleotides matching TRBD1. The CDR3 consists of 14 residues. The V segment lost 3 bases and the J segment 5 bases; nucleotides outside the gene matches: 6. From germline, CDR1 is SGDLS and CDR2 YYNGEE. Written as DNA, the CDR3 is TGTGCCAGCAGCGCATCAGGGGGCTTTGAGACCCAGTACTTC. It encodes CASSASGGFETQYF.